This section outlines one T cell receptor (beta chain) sequence together with its context. The sample comes from a study of quantifying T cell responses using KT2 cells. The wider study: TCR alpha and beta constant-region primers primed reverse transcription of RNA.

J gave up 5 bases and V 4 bases, and 8 bases lay outside the gene matches. Germline values: CDR1 SGHRS, CDR2 YFSETQ. The length of the CDR3 is 15 residues. A single-stranded UMI oligo with SP2 sequence was ligated to cDNA 3' ends. First-round PCR used 4 to 5 cycles and beta primers RC1.1 and RC1.2 covering TRBC1 and TRBC2. TCRdb independently ran MiXCR on the UMI-ligation and nested PCR reads; one entry per CDR3 protein. The sample gives approximately 41,000 distinct CDR3 sequences, approximately 15% of which show up once; about 40% is in the top ten. The sequencing input was PBMCs spiked with cells of the T cell clone KT2. The receptor comes from a human donor. This rearrangement joins TRBV5-1 to TRBJ2-5; TRBD1 matches at 10 bases. CDR3: CASSRGQGGGETQYF. CDR3 DNA sequence: TGCGCCAGCAGCCGAGGACAGGGGGGAGGGGAGACCCAGTACTTC.